Listed below are T cell receptor beta chains from one sample, sequenced in a study of blood T cell repertoires in COVID-19. Libraries were prepared by immunoSEQ multiplex PCR; TCRdb keeps only in-frame clonotypes and omits some of them. The table records 400,000 to 450,000 clones, 85% to 90% of them present only once. The sequenced material came from PBMCs or T cells enriched from blood (not recorded which). The receptors originated from a man aged 25 to 40 who had recovered from COVID-19. The CDR3 runs from the conserved cysteine through the conserved F or W.

J	length	V	CDR3
TRBJ1-6	17	TRBV10-3	CAISESFGGPNNSPLHF
TRBJ2-1	15	TRBV5-1	CASSLAGGSGNEQFF
TRBJ2-2	13	TRBV7-8	CASRAGGTGELFF
TRBJ2-1	15	TRBV20-1	CSASFSPGSPGEQFF
TRBJ2-1	14	TRBV5-5	CASSLGQDNNEQFF
TRBJ1-6	15	TRBV7-2	CASSLEGTGAVPLHF
TRBJ1-4	14	TRBV11-2	CASSLGTTNEKLFF
TRBJ1-5	15	TRBV5-1	CASSLQGYSNQPQHF
TRBJ1-1	14	TRBV19	CASSIGDRDTEAFF
TRBJ1-1	15	TRBV28	CASSENTALLGKAFF
TRBJ2-5	15	TRBV6-2/TRBV6-3	CASSYQMGAQETQYF
TRBJ2-3	16	TRBV7-9	CASSSRLAASTDTQYF
TRBJ1-3	15	TRBV9	CASSATPGSGNTIYF
TRBJ1-5	15	TRBV20-1	CSASWQGDSNQPQHF
TRBJ2-1	15	TRBV5-4	CASSLVTGVNNEQFF
TRBJ1-1	13	TRBV18	CASSPGQGTEAFF
TRBJ1-5	16	TRBV5-8	CASSSWDRGPYQPQHF
TRBJ1-5	11	TRBV30	CAWGQNQPQHF
TRBJ1-5	15	TRBV19	CASSMGTGSNQPQHF
TRBJ2-7	15	TRBV7-7	CASSLASSAGYEQYF
TRBJ1-1	13	TRBV28	CASSFGTETEAFF
TRBJ2-7	12	TRBV3-1/TRBV3-2	CASSQSGGEQYF
TRBJ2-5	15	TRBV15	CATSRAERGKETQYF
TRBJ1-2	12	TRBV7-2	CASSKTAYGYTF
TRBJ1-1	11	TRBV14	CASSQGLGAFF
TRBJ1-2	13	TRBV6-5	CASSSRGLGGYTF
TRBJ2-6	16	TRBV7-9	CASSLYSTTGANVLTF
TRBJ2-7	14	TRBV9	CASSVALEGGEQYF
TRBJ2-7	15	TRBV5-1	CASSLEASGPYEQYF
TRBJ1-1	14	TRBV30	CAWSVQVMNTEAFF
TRBJ1-1	17	TRBV28	CASSELRGYRANTEAFF
TRBJ1-3	14	TRBV9	CASSPGGAGNTIYF
TRBJ2-1	15	TRBV27	CASGGASGTYNEQFF
TRBJ2-3	13	TRBV12-3/TRBV12-4	CASSPGGSDTQYF
TRBJ1-1	13	TRBV30	CAWSADLNTEAFF
TRBJ1-2	13	TRBV28	CASSSRGLDGYTF
TRBJ1-3	14	TRBV4-1	CASSQAGSGNTIYF
TRBJ2-7	15	TRBV9	CASSVAGGSSYEQYF
TRBJ2-1	16	TRBV18	CASSPRTGTAYNEQFF
TRBJ2-7	13	TRBV3-1/TRBV3-2	CASSLREGYEQYF
TRBJ2-7	14	TRBV24-1	CATSGHPRPYEQYF
TRBJ2-7	15	TRBV2	CASSHPGRDFYEQYF
TRBJ2-1	14	TRBV3-1/TRBV3-2	CASSHPGRSNEQFF